Listed below are T cell receptor beta chains from one sample, sequenced in a study of human T cells and chemical hapten exposure. TCRdb independently ran MiXCR on the RACE reads; one entry per CDR3 protein. The table includes about 110,000 distinct CDR3 sequences, around 10% detected once. The specimen was whole blood, collected in connection with sensitization to the hapten diphenylcyclopropenone (DPC). Every receptor here comes from a woman aged 50 to 65 with alopecia areata. Some clones in this sample may be carry-over from other donors' samples. The CDR3 runs from the conserved cysteine through the conserved F or W. Each record gives: D gene, J gene, V gene, CDR3 protein. The D gene is left open where the match is weak.

- TRBJ1-6 TRBV10-3 CAIRGSNSPLHF
TRBD2 TRBJ2-7 TRBV12-3/TRBV12-4 CASSLGGEQYF
TRBD1 TRBJ2-2 TRBV6-6 CATDRGPPGSGELFF
- TRBJ2-7 TRBV5-5 CASSLVAWDGRYEQYF
- TRBJ1-4 TRBV20-1 CSAEPATNEKLFF
- TRBJ2-5 TRBV7-2 CASSPRTVQETQYF
TRBD1 TRBJ1-4 TRBV27 CASRTGTANNEKLFF
- TRBJ1-3 TRBV19 CASSVQSTGNTIYF
- TRBJ1-6 TRBV6-1 CASRAQEYSPLHF
- TRBJ1-5 TRBV6-2/TRBV6-3 CASSYREVEQPQHF
- TRBJ1-2 TRBV28 CASSSHAESLYGYTF
- TRBJ2-7 TRBV11-1 CASSQHYEQYF
- TRBJ2-7 TRBV12-3/TRBV12-4 CAIRLPSYEQYF
- TRBJ2-1 TRBV5-4 CASSLESYNEQFF
TRBD1 TRBJ2-1 TRBV15 CATSRQTGQGPYNEQFF
- TRBJ2-1 TRBV7-2 CASSLEAGVLDEQFF
- TRBJ1-6 TRBV7-2 CASSLGLDNSPLHF